The clone carrying this T cell receptor beta chain was observed a few times. Its antigen is currently unknown. The CDR3 loop spans 13 amino acids. Germline lookup yields CDR1 SGHRS and CDR2 YFSETQ. Deletions cut 3 bases from V and 2 bases from J, with 9 bases between. Alopecia areata patients gave lesional scalp punch biopsies and peripheral blood samples. PBMCs were stained for CD3, CD4 and CD8, and CD4+ and CD8+ T cells were sorted. These data belong to a study of CD8+ T cells in alopecia areata. Study-level points and caveats: In lesional scalp, particularly from alopecia totalis/universalis, clonality was higher than in normal scalp. Tissue-resident alphabeta T cells belonging to normal skin likewise get sequenced within scalp specimens.

Reverse transcribed after extraction, RNA yielded cDNA as the sequencing template. TCRdb's copy holds only in-frame clones and misses some; the assay was immunoSEQ multiplex PCR. The sample holds about 98,000 clones; about 40% are singletons and the top ten take 0.75% to 0.9%. The source material was CD4+ T cells sorted from blood. V and J are TRBV5-1 and TRBJ2-7; D ambiguous. The clonotype was recovered from a human donor with alopecia areata. CDR3 amino acids: CASSSDLTYEQYF. The CDR3 DNA reads TGCGCCAGCAGCTCGGACCTCACCTACGAGCAGTACTTC.